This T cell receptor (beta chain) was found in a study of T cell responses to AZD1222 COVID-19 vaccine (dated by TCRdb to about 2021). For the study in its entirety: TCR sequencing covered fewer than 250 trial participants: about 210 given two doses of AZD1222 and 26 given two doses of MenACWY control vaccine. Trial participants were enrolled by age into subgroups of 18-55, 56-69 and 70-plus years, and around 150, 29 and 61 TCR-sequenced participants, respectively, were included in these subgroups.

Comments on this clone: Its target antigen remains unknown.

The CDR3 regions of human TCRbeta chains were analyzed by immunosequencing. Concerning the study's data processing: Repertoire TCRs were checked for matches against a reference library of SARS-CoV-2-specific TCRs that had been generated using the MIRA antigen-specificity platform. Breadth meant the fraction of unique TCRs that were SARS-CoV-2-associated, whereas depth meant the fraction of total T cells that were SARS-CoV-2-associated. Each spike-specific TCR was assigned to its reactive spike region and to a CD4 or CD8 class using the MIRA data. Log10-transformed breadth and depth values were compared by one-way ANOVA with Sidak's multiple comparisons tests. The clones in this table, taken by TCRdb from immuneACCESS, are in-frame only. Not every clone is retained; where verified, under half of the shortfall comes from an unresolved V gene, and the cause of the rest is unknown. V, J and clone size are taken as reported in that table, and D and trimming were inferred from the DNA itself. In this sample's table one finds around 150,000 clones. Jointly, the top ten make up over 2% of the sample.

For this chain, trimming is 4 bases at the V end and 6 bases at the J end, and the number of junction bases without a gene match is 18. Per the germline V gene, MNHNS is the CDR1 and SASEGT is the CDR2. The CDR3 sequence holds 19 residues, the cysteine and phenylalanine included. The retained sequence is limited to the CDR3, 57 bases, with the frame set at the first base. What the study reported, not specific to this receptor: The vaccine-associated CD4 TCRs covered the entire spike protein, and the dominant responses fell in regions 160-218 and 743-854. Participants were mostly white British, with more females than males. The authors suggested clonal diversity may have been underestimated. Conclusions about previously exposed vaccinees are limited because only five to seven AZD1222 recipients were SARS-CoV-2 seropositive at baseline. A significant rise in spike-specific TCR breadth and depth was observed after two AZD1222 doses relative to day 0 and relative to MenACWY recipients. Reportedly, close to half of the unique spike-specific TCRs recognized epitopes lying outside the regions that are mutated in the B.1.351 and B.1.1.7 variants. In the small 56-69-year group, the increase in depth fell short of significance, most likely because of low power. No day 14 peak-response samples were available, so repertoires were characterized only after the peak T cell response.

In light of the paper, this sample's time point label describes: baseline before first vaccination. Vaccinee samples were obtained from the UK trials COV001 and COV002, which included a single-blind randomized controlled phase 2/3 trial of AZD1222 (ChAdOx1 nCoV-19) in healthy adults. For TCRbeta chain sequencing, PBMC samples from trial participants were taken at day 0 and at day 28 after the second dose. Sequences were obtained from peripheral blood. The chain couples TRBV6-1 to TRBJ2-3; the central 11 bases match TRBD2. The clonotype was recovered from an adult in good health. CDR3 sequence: CASSASFWASGGPGDTQYF. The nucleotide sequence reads TGTGCCAGCAGTGCGAGTTTCTGGGCTAGCGGGGGGCCTGGGGATACGCAGTATTTT.